The clone carrying this T cell receptor (beta chain) came up many times. V lost 5 bases to trimming and J lost 1 base, with 14 bases between them. The CDR3 covers 15 residues. This entry belongs to a study of T cells in Graves' hyperthyroidism and ophthalmopathy. RNA transcripts yielded amplified TCR beta CDR3 regions. A set of HTBI primers served as the primers for a first-round RT-PCR of the TCR CDR3. TCRdb ran MiXCR on the multiplex PCR reads and lists one entry per CDR3 protein. This sample yields around 350,000 distinct CDR3 sequences, of which approximately 19% are seen a single time; about 3.7% belongs to the top ten. Patients aged 18 to 65 had newly diagnosed hyperthyroidism that had lasted under 2 months. Patients having uncontrolled infection, another autoimmune disease, pregnancy or lactation were not included. Fresh 10 ml peripheral blood yielded PBMCs.

The specimen was blood. The TCR was taken from a woman younger than 35 with Graves' hyperthyroidism. The chain is built from TRBV12-3 or TRBV12-4 and TRBJ2-5; maybe TRBD1 (7 bases). In DNA, the CDR3 is TGTGCCAGCAGTCGGCAGGGGGGATTCCAAGAGACCCAGTACTTC. Encoded protein: CASSRQGGFQETQYF.